Here is one T cell receptor (beta chain) with its context. The antigen it recognizes is unknown. Base qualities are not at hand, and no much larger clone is one base apart. The data derive from a study of blood T cell repertoires in COVID-19 (TCRdb year 2020). General notes on the study: The collaborator samples originated in the United States, Italy and Spain and spanned the acute and convalescent phases of COVID-19. Where HLA class I and class II types were available, the types were taken from metadata supplied by the sample provider, not from assay-based typing. The dataset comprised deeply sampled blood TCRbeta repertoires from subjects exposed to, actively infected with, or recovered from COVID-19. The prospective study material was composed of cDNA or gDNA derived from T cells, B-cell-depleted T cells, or PBMCs. Nearly every sample came with metadata listing a de-identified subject ID, COVID-19 status, age in years and sex. The repertoires were released in a freely available public database intended as a resource for research on the immune response to SARS-CoV-2. The samples were drawn from two sources: the first 160 participants of the ongoing ImmuneRACE study, and fewer than 1,500 subjects contributed by 6 global collaborators. Results and caveats for the whole study, not just this receptor: Clinical and demographic metadata were provided uncurated, with the amount varying by source and participant.

TCRbeta CDR3 regions were amplified from genomic DNA using the immunoSEQ Assay, a bias-controlled multiplex PCR. The paper's processing steps were these. The number of nucleated cells in each sample was estimated from the amplification of reference gene primers within the assay. To quantify the absolute abundance of each unique TCRbeta CDR3 rearrangement, sequence reads were collapsed and filtered. For each sample, productive Simpson clonality was calculated as the square root of Simpson's diversity index over productive rearrangements. TCRdb took this table from immuneACCESS and kept in-frame rearrangements with V and J called. Such tables lack part of the clones; where checked against another copy, unresolved V genes explain under half of the gap, and the rest is unexplained. V, J and clone size were drawn from that table, and D and trimming were deduced from the DNA. This sample has some 320,000 clones in its table, and roughly 91% of those were observed once. The ten biggest clones cover 11% of the sample.

The CDR3 spans 14 residues, from the cysteine through the phenylalanine. CDR3 DNA is the only sequence kept; it has 42 bases, read in frame from the first base. The germline V gene encodes CDR1 SGDLS and CDR2 YYNGEE. V and J are truncated by 2 bases and 0 bases respectively, leaving an intervening sequence of 8 bases. In Seattle, one collaborating source enrolled patients while the infection was active and tracked those patients longitudinally over the course of disease. Collaborating institutions collected whole blood in K2EDTA tubes following their own protocols. For TCRbeta analysis, collaborators shipped samples as frozen whole blood, isolated PBMCs, or DNA extracted from either of those sample types.

Input material: peripheral blood. This TCR derives from a woman in her thirties with COVID-19, enrolled during active disease. The chain employs TRBV9 and TRBJ1-1; too little of a D gene remains to name it. The CDR3 sequence is CASSVRNVNTEAFF. The DNA sequence follows: TGTGCCAGCAGCGTGAGGAATGTGAACACTGAAGCTTTCTTT.